The 28 T cell receptor beta chains reported below all come from one sample, sequenced in a study of regulatory T cells in long-lasting Graves disease. Assembly of TCR beta libraries relied on iRepertoire HTBI primers together with Arm-PCR of CDR3 regions. One entry per CDR3 protein results from TCRdb running MiXCR on the multiplex PCR reads. The repertoire holds 400,000 to 500,000 distinct CDR3 sequences, around 17% seen once, with 20% to 25% in the top ten. Noted time point: newly diagnosed GD, antithyroid drugs for less than 3 months. Preparation of the TCR library used RNA extracted from PBMCs. In addition, the sample was reused for a study of T cells in Graves' hyperthyroidism and ophthalmopathy.

This sample comprised peripheral blood mononuclear cells (PBMCs), obtained at new diagnosis, from a patient treated with antithyroid drugs. These receptors came from a young woman with Graves disease.

This sequence joins TRBV7-9 and TRBJ1-3; no clear D gene. Trimming removed 2 bases from V and 0 bases from J, with 14 bases in between. CDR1 and CDR2 (germline): SEHNR, FQNEAQ (reference sequence). The CDR3 length is 17 residues. This chain's CDR3 is CASSLMVHISSGNTIYF. The CDR3 DNA sequence: TGTGCCAGCAGCTTAATGGTCCACATTTCCTCTGGAAACACCATATATTTT.

This clonotype was recorded at least ten times. The V call is TRBV2, the J call TRBJ1-2; no clear D. V lost 9 bases and J 2 bases, leaving 7 bases between the germline ends. The CDR3 consists of 11 residues. Germline assignment: CDR1 SNHLY and CDR2 FYNNEI. The CDR3 region has the DNA TGTGCCAGTCAGGCCAACTATGGCTACACCTTC. Translation: CASQANYGYTF.

On this clonotype itself: Its ends do not fully match the called genes, so a read error is possible. The chain has TRBV7-9 and TRBJ2-7; D may match TRBD1 or TRBD2 (5 bases each). The CDR3 sequence is 15 residues long. CDR1 is SEHNR, CDR2 FQNEAQ, per germline (reference sequence). In DNA, the CDR3 is TGTGCCAGCAGCTTGGACGCGTGGTGGGGGAGTGAGCAGCACTTC. It yields the protein CASSLDAWWGSEQHF. The variable domain in full, with the rest retrieved from reference TRBV7-9 and TRBJ2-7, is DTGVSQNPRHKITKRGQNVTFRCDPISEHNRLYWYRQTLGQGPEFLTYFQNEAQLEKSRLLSDRFSAERPKGSFSTLEIQRTEQGDSAMYLCASSLDAWWGSEQHFGPGTRLTVT.

This clonotype was picked up many times. The rearrangement uses TRBV20-1 and TRBJ2-1, with 8 bases matching TRBD2. The CDR3 has 14 residues. V was clipped by 7 bases and J by 4 bases; unmatched bases: 9. The V gene's germline CDR1 is DFQATT and CDR2 SNEGSKA (reference sequence). For the CDR3, the DNA is TGCAGTGTTCGCGGGGGGCAGGAGTACAATGAGCAGTTCTTC. Amino acid sequence: CSVRGGQEYNEQFF.

The chain recombines TRBV6-1 with TRBJ2-7; D gene ambiguous. With 6 bases removed from V and 3 bases from J, the gap between germline ends came to 9 bases. Per germline, CDR1 MNHNS and CDR2 SASEGT. This CDR3 comprises 12 residues. This CDR3 reads CASRSMIYEQYF. In DNA, the CDR3 is TGTGCCAGCAGATCGATGATCTACGAGCAGTACTTC.

The chain combines TRBV14 with TRBJ2-1; 9 bases agree with TRBD2. The J segment lost 9 bases and the V segment lost 1 base, leaving 7 bases of the junction unmatched. The CDR3 totals 15 residues. In germline, CDR1 is SGHDN, CDR2 FVKESK. The CDR3 coding sequence is TGTGCCAGCAGCCAAGCCCCTAGCGGGATATCTGAGCAGTTCTTC. It yields the protein CASSQAPSGISEQFF.

The V gene is TRBV29-1, the J gene TRBJ2-2, with TRBD2 identical over 12 bases. Trimming cost V 8 bases and J 0 bases; bases outside gene matches: 4. From germline, CDR1 is SQVTM and CDR2 ANQGSEA. CDR3 length equals 15 residues. The CDR3 nucleotides are TGCAGCACCCGGACTAGCGGGGCGAACACCGGGGAGCTGTTTTTT. This translates into CSTRTSGANTGELFF.

This sequence joins TRBV27 and TRBJ2-1; the D is unclear. The germline V and J ends were trimmed by 7 bases and 6 bases, with 16 bases remaining between them. Germline lookup yields CDR1 MNHEY and CDR2 SMNVEV (reference sequence). The CDR3 consists of 14 residues. The CDR3 sequence: CASTVKDSLNEQFF. Here the CDR3 DNA reads TGTGCCAGCACCGTGAAAGATAGTCTCAATGAGCAGTTCTTC.

This clonotype was detected ten times or more. V gene TRBV28 combines with J gene TRBJ2-3; weak D call: TRBD2 (5 bases). This CDR3 region has 15 residues. Looked up from germline, CDR1 is MDHEN and CDR2 is SYDVKM. Trimming cost V 5 bases and J 4 bases, with 16 bases left between them. The CDR3 is CASSPRGSSSDTQYF. CDR3 sequence (DNA): TGTGCCAGCAGTCCTCGGGGTAGTAGCTCAGATACGCAGTATTTT.

This clonotype has at least ten counts. The chain employs TRBV28 and TRBJ2-3, with D perhaps given as TRBD1 or TRBD2 (6 bases each). CDR1 and CDR2 (germline): MDHEN, SYDVKM. Trimming shortened V by 8 bases and J by 5 bases, and 17 bases separated the two germline ends. The CDR3 extends over 14 amino acids. The CDR3 DNA reads as TGTGCCAGCTTGGGGGGCCAGCAACTAGATACGCAGTATTTT. This translates into CASLGGQQLDTQYF.

This chain connects TRBV7-9 to TRBJ2-3; D is unclear. The V gene's germline CDR1 is SEHNR and CDR2 FQNEAQ (reference sequence). V lost 5 bases and J lost 4, with 10 bases in between. This CDR3 is built from 13 residues. The CDR3 protein is CASSPISADTQYF. In DNA, the CDR3 is TGTGCCAGCAGCCCCATCTCCGCAGATACGCAGTATTTT.

This clonotype was seen repeatedly, ten times or more. This rearrangement joins TRBV27 to TRBJ2-7; TRBD1 or TRBD2 may be the D gene (5 bases each). CDR1 is MNHEY, CDR2 SMNVEV, per germline (reference sequence). Trimming left V 2 bases short and J 5 bases short, with 10 bases between. The CDR3 is 13 residues long. The CDR3 region is CASSLEWGNEQYF. The CDR3 DNA reads as TGTGCCAGCAGTTTAGAGTGGGGGAACGAGCAGTACTTC.

The sample holds many counts of this clonotype. Compared with germline, one end of the junction differs, possibly owing to a read error. The chain employs TRBV7-7 and TRBJ2-2; D is possibly TRBD1 (5 bases). CDR3 length: 13 residues. The germline V gene has CDR1 SSHAT and CDR2 FNYEAQ (reference sequence). CDR3 coding DNA: TGTGCTAGCAGCTTAGCAGGGATCGGGGAGCTGTTTTTT. Amino acid sequence: CASSLAGIGELFF.

This clonotype was counted only a few times. This chain links TRBV6-9 with TRBJ2-7; D is possibly TRBD2 (5 bases). V shed 3 bases and J shed 1 base, with 13 bases lying between them. Germline V gives CDR1 MNHGY, CDR2 SVAAGI. This CDR3 is 15 amino acids long. The CDR3 region has the DNA TGTGCCAGCAGTTACGGATTAGGAGGTTCCTACGAGCAGTACTTC. Its translation: CASSYGLGGSYEQYF.

This clonotype has at least ten counts. This chain connects TRBV3-1 to TRBJ1-5, with D maybe TRBD1 (5 bases). CDR3 length: 15 residues. Germline V lookup: CDR1 LGHDT, CDR2 YNNKEL (reference sequence). Trimming cost V 1 base and J 3 bases, with 10 bases left between them. CDR3 in DNA: TGTGCCAGCAGCCAAGTGGCGGGGGACAATCAGCCCCAGCATTTT. Translated, it gives CASSQVAGDNQPQHF.

This chain links TRBV20-1 with TRBJ1-6; tentatively, D is TRBD1 (6 bases). V was shortened by 6 bases and J by 8 bases, with 11 bases between the two germline ends. CDR1 is DFQATT, CDR2 SNEGSKA, per germline (reference sequence). This CDR3 has 12 amino acids. The CDR3 bases are TGCAGTGCATGCAGGGGCCATTCACCCCTCCACTTT. Translating gives CSACRGHSPLHF.

This clonotype was recorded at least ten times. The genes are TRBV28 and TRBJ2-5, with 8 bases matching TRBD2. Germline lookup yields CDR1 MDHEN and CDR2 SYDVKM. This CDR3 has 15 residues. V was pared by 6 bases and J by 2 bases, with 8 bases of the junction left unmatched. CDR3 DNA sequence: TGTGCCAGCAGCCCCCGACTAGCGCCGCAAGAGACCCAGTACTTC. As protein: CASSPRLAPQETQYF.

Remarks on this clonotype: One base away lies a much larger clone, so this may be a sequencing read error. The chain carries TRBV20-1 and TRBJ2-7; 10 bases are a match to TRBD2. CDR3 length equals 14 residues. Germline-derived CDR1 and CDR2 are DFQATT and SNEGSKA (reference sequence). The CDR3 bases are TGCAGTGCTAGAGATCTAGCGGGAGATTACGGGCAGTACTTC. This encodes CSARDLAGDYGQYF.

Comments on this clonotype: A read error is the likely source, as a far larger clone sits one nucleotide away. This chain connects TRBV11-1 to TRBJ2-5, with unresolved D. The DNA matches TRBJ2-1 better at its end, which makes the J call doubtful. The germline V gene encodes CDR1 SGHAT and CDR2 FQDESV (reference sequence). The CDR3 loop spans 12 amino acids. As DNA, the CDR3 is TGTGCCAGCAGCTTAGAGGACCACGAGCAGTTCTTC. This sequence encodes CASSLEDHEQFF.

This clonotype was found many times. The rearrangement uses TRBV7-2 and TRBJ2-5; 14 nucleotides align to TRBD2. The CDR3 runs to 14 residues. The V gene end was trimmed by 5 bases and the J gene end by 5 bases; junction bases not matched to a gene: 1. CDR1 and CDR2 from the germline V gene are SGHTA and FQGNSA. The CDR3, as DNA: TGTGCCAGCAGCCGGACTAGCGGGAGGGAGACCCAGTACTTC. Amino acids: CASSRTSGRETQYF.

This clonotype was found many times. The rearrangement joins TRBV27 to TRBJ2-7, with D possibly being TRBD1 (6 bases). The CDR3 contains 14 residues. Trimming took off 2 bases at V and 2 bases at J, with 10 bases between the two ends. Germline lookup yields CDR1 MNHEY and CDR2 SMNVEV (reference sequence). CDR3 sequence reads: CASSLGGHTYEQYF. DNA of the CDR3: TGTGCCAGCAGTTTAGGGGGACATACCTACGAGCAGTACTTC.

This clonotype was recorded a few times. The rearrangement links TRBV5-1 to TRBJ2-5, with a weak D call TRBD1 (5 bases). The CDR3 consists of 14 residues. Trimming cost V 3 bases and J 3 bases, with 12 bases left between them. Per the germline V gene, CDR1 is SGHRS and CDR2 is YFSETQ. The DNA for the CDR3 is TGCGCCAGCAGCTGGGGCGGACACGAAGAGACCCAGTACTTC. It yields the protein CASSWGGHEETQYF.

This clonotype has only a few counts. The V gene is TRBV11-2, the J gene TRBJ2-1; D unresolved. Per germline, CDR1 SGHAT and CDR2 FQNNGV. V was trimmed by 0 bases and J by 6 bases, leaving 12 bases between them. The CDR3 consists of 15 residues. CDR3 bases: TGTGCCAGCAGCTTAGAATTCGGTATTGGCAATGAGCAGTTCTTC. Translating gives CASSLEFGIGNEQFF.

This clonotype was seen repeatedly, ten times or more. J is TRBJ1-1 and V is TRBV7-3; 8 bases line up with TRBD1. Germline loops: CDR1 SGHTA, CDR2 FQGTGA. The trim removed 5 bases at V and 10 bases at J, leaving 6 bases unmatched. The CDR3 spans 12 residues. CDR3 in amino acids: CASSAGQGPAFF. CDR3 DNA: TGTGCCAGCAGCGCCGGACAGGGACCAGCTTTCTTT.

This clonotype was seen at least ten times. The V gene is TRBV10-3, the J gene TRBJ1-6, with 7 bases fitting TRBD1. Trimming took 6 bases from V and 8 from J; bases not matched to a gene: 10. The CDR3 has 15 residues. Germline CDR1 reads ENHRY; CDR2 reads SYGVKD. The CDR3 DNA reads as TGTGCCATCAGCGACCTCGGGCAGGGGGATTCACCCCTCCACTTT. Translated: CAISDLGQGDSPLHF.

This clonotype showed up many times. The V and J genes are TRBV29-1 and TRBJ2-3, with 15 bases lining up with TRBD2. CDR3 length equals 17 residues. Losses at the gene ends were 0 bases for V and 2 bases for J; bases not matched to a gene: 3. From germline, CDR1 is SQVTM and CDR2 ANQGSEA. As DNA, the CDR3 is TGCAGCGTTGAAGATAGGACTAGCGGGAGGGCCACAGATACGCAGTATTTT. Translation: CSVEDRTSGRATDTQYF.

This clonotype occurred many times. The chain recombines TRBV6-5 with TRBJ2-1, with D tentatively TRBD2 (6 bases). The CDR3 length is 18 residues. In germline, CDR1 is MNHEY, CDR2 SVGAGI. The V end was cut by 2 bases, the J end by 0 bases, with 17 bases between. CDR3 in amino acids: CASSYIPTGRISYNEQFF. The CDR3 bases are TGTGCCAGCAGTTACATCCCGACCGGGAGAATCTCCTACAATGAGCAGTTCTTC.

This clonotype was counted a few times. A much larger clone sits a single nucleotide away, making a read error possible. This chain connects TRBV18 to TRBJ2-1; TRBD2 might be the D (5 bases). Trimming pared 3 bases from V and 7 bases from J, leaving 7 bases between. Germline CDR1 reads KGHSH; CDR2 reads LQKENI. CDR3 length equals 12 residues. The DNA for the CDR3 is TGTGCCAGCTCACCCGGGGTTAATGAGCAGTTCTTC. Residues: CASSPGVNEQFF.